The TCR beta chain described here comes from a study of blood T cells in healthy people across ages. Study observations and caveats: Long-lived donors carried more naive CD4+ cells and greater diversity than aged donors. Diversity of TCR beta per million T cells declined in a roughly linear way with age.

Sample-barcoded 5' priming and a J-beta primer mix drove a second PCR of about 6 to 12 cycles. There were at least 3 million CDR3-containing paired-end reads obtained from each sample. MiXCR was run by TCRdb on the 5' RACE reads, yielding one entry per CDR3 protein. The sample carries under 2,000,000 distinct CDR3 sequences, less than 50% recorded once. The CDR3 has 14 amino acids. CDR1 and CDR2 from the germline V gene are SEHNR and FQNEAQ (reference sequence). This clonotype was detected a few times. Its antigen is not known. This receptor was obtained from a woman aged 40 to 49 in good health. Input material: blood. This chain links TRBV7-9 with TRBJ2-4, with a possible D match to TRBD1 (6 bases). TRBJ2-7 explains the end of the DNA better; the J call may be wrong. The DNA for the CDR3 is TGTGCCAGCAGCTTAGAGGCCAGGGGCCACGAGCAGTACTTC. Translating it yields CASSLEARGHEQYF.